This TCR beta chain was identified during a study of cytomegalovirus exposure and HLA in healthy donors. A remark on this clone: Its target is unknown.

CDR1 and CDR2 (germline): SGHRS, YFSETQ. The CDR3 sequence is 17 residues long. Trimming took 3 bases from V and 3 from J; bases not matched to a gene: 11. Researchers ran the PCR with 60 Vbeta and 13 Jbeta primers. Only in-frame clones appear in the TCRdb table, and some are missing; sequencing was by immunoSEQ multiplex PCR. The data show under 200,000 clones, with around 82% seen just once and around 2.4% held by the top ten. The study's findings and limits: The authors later found most CMV-associated TCR beta chains appeared HLA-restricted. With high specificity and sensitivity, the classifier reportedly diagnosed cytomegalovirus status.

The chain combines TRBV5-1 with TRBJ1-4, with 7 bases lining up with TRBD1. Sequences were obtained from PBMCs. The sequence was collected from a man aged 60-69 years in good health and CMV-seronegative. CDR3 sequence: CASSSRQGDSANEKLFF. The DNA of the CDR3 is TGCGCCAGCAGCTCCCGACAGGGCGATTCAGCTAATGAAAAACTGTTTTTT.